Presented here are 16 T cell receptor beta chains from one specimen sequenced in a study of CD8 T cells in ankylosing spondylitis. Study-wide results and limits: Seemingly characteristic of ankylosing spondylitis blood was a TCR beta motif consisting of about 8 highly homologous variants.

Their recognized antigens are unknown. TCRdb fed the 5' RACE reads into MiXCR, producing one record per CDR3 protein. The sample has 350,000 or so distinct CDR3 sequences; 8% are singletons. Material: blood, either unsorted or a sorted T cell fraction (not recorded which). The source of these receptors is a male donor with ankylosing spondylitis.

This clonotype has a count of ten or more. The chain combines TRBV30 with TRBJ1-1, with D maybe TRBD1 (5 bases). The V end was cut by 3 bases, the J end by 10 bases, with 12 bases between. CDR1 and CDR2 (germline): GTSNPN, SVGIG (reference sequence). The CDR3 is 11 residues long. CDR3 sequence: CAWRGTGGAFF. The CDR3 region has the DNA TGTGCCTGGAGGGGGACTGGGGGAGCTTTCTTT.

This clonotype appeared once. This chain's CDR3 is CASRWAGRVYEQYF. The CDR3 DNA reads TGTGCCAGCAGGTGGGCGGGACGGGTCTACGAGCAGTACTTC. This chain links TRBV2 with TRBJ2-7, with TRBD2 as a possible D gene (6 bases). Trimming took off 6 bases at V and 3 bases at J, with 15 bases between the two ends. Germline loops: CDR1 SNHLY, CDR2 FYNNEI. The CDR3 has 14 residues. Supplemented by reference TRBV2 and TRBJ2-7, the full variable domain reads EPEVTQTPSHQVTQMGQEVILRCVPISNHLYFYWYRQILGQKVEFLVSFYNNEISEKSEIFDDQFSVERPDGSNFTLKIRSTKLEDSAMYFCASRWAGRVYEQYFGPGTRLTVT.

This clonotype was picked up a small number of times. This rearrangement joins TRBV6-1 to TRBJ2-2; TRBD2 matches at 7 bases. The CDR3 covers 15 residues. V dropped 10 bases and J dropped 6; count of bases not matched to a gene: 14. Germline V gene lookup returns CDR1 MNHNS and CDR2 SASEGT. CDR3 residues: CATKIGSGGPGELFF. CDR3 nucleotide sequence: TGTGCCACCAAAATTGGTTCGGGAGGTCCCGGGGAGCTGTTTTTT.

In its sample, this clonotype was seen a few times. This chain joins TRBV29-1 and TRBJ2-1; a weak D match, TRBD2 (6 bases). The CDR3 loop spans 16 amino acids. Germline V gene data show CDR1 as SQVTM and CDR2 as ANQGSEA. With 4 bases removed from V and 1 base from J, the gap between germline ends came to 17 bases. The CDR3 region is CSVGSWVGRSYNEQFF. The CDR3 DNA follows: TGCAGCGTTGGATCGTGGGTTGGGAGGTCCTACAATGAGCAGTTCTTC.

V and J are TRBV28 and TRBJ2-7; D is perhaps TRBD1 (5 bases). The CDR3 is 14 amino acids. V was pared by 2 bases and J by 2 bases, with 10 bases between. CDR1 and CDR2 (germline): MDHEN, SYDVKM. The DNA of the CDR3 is TGTGCCAGCAGTTTAGGACGGACAACCTACGAGCAGTACTTC. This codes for CASSLGRTTYEQYF.

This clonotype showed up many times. This chain's CDR3 is CSAPRFSGANVLTF. CDR3 DNA sequence: TGCAGTGCTCCTCGGTTCTCTGGGGCCAACGTCCTGACTTTC. This sequence joins TRBV20-1 and TRBJ2-6, with D unresolved. The CDR3 runs to 14 residues. The ends were cut back, 5 bases at V and 0 bases at J, with 8 bases in the middle. CDR1 is DFQATT and CDR2 is SNEGSKA in the germline V gene (reference sequence).

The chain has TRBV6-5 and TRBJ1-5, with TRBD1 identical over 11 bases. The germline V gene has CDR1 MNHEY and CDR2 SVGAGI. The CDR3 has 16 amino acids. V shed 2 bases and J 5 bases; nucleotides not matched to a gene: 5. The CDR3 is CASSYKPGQGDQPQHF. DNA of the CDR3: TGTGCCAGCAGTTACAAGCCGGGACAGGGGGATCAGCCCCAGCATTTT.

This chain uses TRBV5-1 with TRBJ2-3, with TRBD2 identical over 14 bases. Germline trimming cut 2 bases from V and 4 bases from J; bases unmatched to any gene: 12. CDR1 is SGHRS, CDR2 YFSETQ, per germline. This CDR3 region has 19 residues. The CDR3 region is CASSFRPGTSGSLADTQYF. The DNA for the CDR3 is TGCGCCAGCAGCTTCAGGCCCGGGACTAGCGGGAGTCTCGCAGATACGCAGTATTTT.

In DNA, the CDR3 is TGCAGTGCTAGGTTCGACGACCGAGCAGATACGCAGTATTTT. Protein product: CSARFDDRADTQYF. This chain links TRBV20-1 with TRBJ2-3; D is unclear. Germline V CDR1 and CDR2: DFQATT, SNEGSKA (reference sequence). V shed 3 bases and J shed 4 bases, with 14 bases lying between them. The CDR3 runs 14 residues.

CDR3 region: CAISAGEETQYF. The CDR3 DNA is TGTGCCATCAGTGCGGGGGAAGAGACCCAGTACTTC. The V and J genes are TRBV10-3 and TRBJ2-5, with D maybe TRBD2 (6 bases). There are 12 residues in the CDR3. V lost 4 bases and J 3 bases, leaving 6 bases between the germline ends. The germline V gene encodes CDR1 ENHRY and CDR2 SYGVKD.

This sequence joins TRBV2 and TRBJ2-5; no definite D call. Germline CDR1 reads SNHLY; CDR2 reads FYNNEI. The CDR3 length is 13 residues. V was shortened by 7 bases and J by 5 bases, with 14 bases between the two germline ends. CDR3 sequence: CASTFLERETQYF. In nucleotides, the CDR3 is TGTGCCAGCACTTTTCTGGAACGGGAGACCCAGTACTTC.

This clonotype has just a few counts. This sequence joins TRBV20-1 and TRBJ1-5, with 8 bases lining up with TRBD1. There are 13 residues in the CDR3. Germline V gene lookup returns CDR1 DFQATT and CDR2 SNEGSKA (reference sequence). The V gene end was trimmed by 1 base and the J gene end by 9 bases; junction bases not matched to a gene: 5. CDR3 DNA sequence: TGCAGTGCTAGAGCGACAGGGGAACGGCCCCAGCATTTT. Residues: CSARATGERPQHF.

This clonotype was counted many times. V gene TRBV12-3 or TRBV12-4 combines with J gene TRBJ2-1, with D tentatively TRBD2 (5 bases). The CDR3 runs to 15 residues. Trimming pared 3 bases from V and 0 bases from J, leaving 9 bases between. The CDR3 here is CASSFLGGSYNEQFF. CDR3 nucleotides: TGTGCCAGCAGTTTTCTTGGAGGCTCCTACAATGAGCAGTTCTTC.

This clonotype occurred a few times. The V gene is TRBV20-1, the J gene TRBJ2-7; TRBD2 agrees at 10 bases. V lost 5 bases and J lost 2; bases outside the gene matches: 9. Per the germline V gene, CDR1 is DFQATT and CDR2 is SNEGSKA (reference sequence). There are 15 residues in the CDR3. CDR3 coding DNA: TGCAGTGCTTCATCCTTAAGCGGGAGGGCCTACGAGCAGTACTTC. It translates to CSASSLSGRAYEQYF.

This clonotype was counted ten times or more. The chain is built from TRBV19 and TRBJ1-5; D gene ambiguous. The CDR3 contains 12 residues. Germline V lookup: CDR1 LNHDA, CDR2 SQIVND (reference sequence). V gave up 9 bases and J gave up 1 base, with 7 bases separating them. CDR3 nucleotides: TGTGCCAGCTCCGGGAGCAATCAGCCCCAGCATTTT. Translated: CASSGSNQPQHF. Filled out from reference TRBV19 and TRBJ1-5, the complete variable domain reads DGGITQSPKYLFRKEGQNVTLSCEQNLNHDAMYWYRQDPGQGLRLIYYSQIVNDFQKGDIAEGYSVSREKKESFPLTVTSAQKNPTAFYLCASSGSNQPQHFGDGTRLSIL.

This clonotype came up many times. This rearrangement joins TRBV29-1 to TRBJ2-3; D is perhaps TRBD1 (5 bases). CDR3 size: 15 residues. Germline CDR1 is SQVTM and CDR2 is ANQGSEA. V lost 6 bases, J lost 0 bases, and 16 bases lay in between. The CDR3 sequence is CSVVPPGPSTDTQYF. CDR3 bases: TGCAGCGTGGTACCCCCAGGGCCTAGCACAGATACGCAGTATTTT.